This is a list of T cell receptor beta chains from one sample in a study of OX40 agonist ivuxolimab in advanced cancers. Data came from immunoSEQ multiplex PCR; TCRdb stores just in-frame clones and leaves some out. This sample has about 63,000 clones, with more than 85% found just once. Specimen: CD4+ or CD8+ T cells sorted from blood, collected in a trial of the OX40 agonist ivuxolimab. These receptors were collected from an adult with an advanced solid tumor such as melanoma, head and neck, liver or kidney cancer. Each CDR3 is given with its conserved first and last residue. Each record gives: J gene, clone size, D gene, V gene, CDR3 length, CDR3 protein, CDR3 DNA. D genes are given only for firm matches. A row's size may be missing; if present it is once, few, many or a size class.

j_gene: TRBJ2-3
abundance: NA
d_gene: TRBD2
v_gene: TRBV5-4
len: 20
CDR3aa: CASSLAKGASGSSSTDTQYF
CDR3nt: TGTGCCAGCAGCTTGGCCAAGGGAGCTAGCGGGAGCTCGAGCACAGATACGCAGTATTTT

j_gene: TRBJ2-1
abundance: NA
d_gene: TRBD2
v_gene: TRBV2
len: 16
CDR3aa: CASSEGGLAGANEQFF
CDR3nt: TGTGCCAGCAGTGAAGGAGGACTAGCGGGAGCCAATGAGCAGTTCTTC

j_gene: TRBJ2-6
abundance: NA
d_gene: NA
v_gene: TRBV28
len: 13
CDR3aa: CASRSSGANVLTF
CDR3nt: TGTGCCAGCAGAAGCTCTGGGGCCAACGTCCTGACTTTC

j_gene: TRBJ2-5
abundance: NA
d_gene: NA
v_gene: TRBV7-2
len: 11
CDR3aa: CASSQGAAQYF
CDR3nt: TGTGCCAGCAGCCAAGGGGCGGCCCAGTACTTC

j_gene: TRBJ2-5
abundance: NA
d_gene: TRBD1
v_gene: TRBV7-2
len: 13
CDR3aa: CASSLTGLETQYF
CDR3nt: TGTGCCAGCAGCTTGACAGGGCTAGAGACCCAGTACTTC

j_gene: TRBJ1-2
abundance: NA
d_gene: NA
v_gene: TRBV9
len: 14
CDR3aa: CASSVAGGPYGYTF
CDR3nt: TGTGCCAGCAGCGTAGCCGGGGGCCCCTATGGCTACACCTTC

j_gene: TRBJ2-4
abundance: NA
d_gene: NA
v_gene: TRBV5-4
len: 13
CDR3aa: CASSLDGKNIQYF
CDR3nt: TGTGCCAGCAGCTTGGACGGGAAAAACATTCAGTACTTC

j_gene: TRBJ2-7
abundance: NA
d_gene: NA
v_gene: TRBV25-1
len: 13
CDR3aa: CASSVAGLYEQYF
CDR3nt: TGTGCCAGCAGTGTCGCAGGTCTCTACGAGCAGTACTTC

j_gene: TRBJ2-1
abundance: NA
d_gene: TRBD2
v_gene: TRBV6-1
len: 13
CDR3aa: CASSEALWEGWFF
CDR3nt: TGTGCCAGCAGTGAAGCGCTGTGGGAGGGGTGGTTCTTC

j_gene: TRBJ2-7
abundance: NA
d_gene: NA
v_gene: TRBV6-6
len: 13
CDR3aa: CASNDGAAPEQYF
CDR3nt: TGTGCCAGCAACGACGGGGCCGCGCCCGAGCAGTACTTC

j_gene: TRBJ1-5
abundance: NA
d_gene: NA
v_gene: TRBV6-6
len: 14
CDR3aa: CASSTTGWGQPQHF
CDR3nt: TGTGCCAGCAGTACCACAGGGTGGGGGCAGCCCCAGCATTTT

j_gene: TRBJ2-7
abundance: once
d_gene: TRBD2
v_gene: TRBV25-1
len: 14
CDR3aa: CASSARLAVLEQYF
CDR3nt: TGTGCCAGCAGTGCTAGACTAGCGGTGTTGGAGCAGTACTTC

j_gene: TRBJ1-5
abundance: NA
d_gene: NA
v_gene: TRBV19
len: 15
CDR3aa: CASSMQPLTNQPQHF
CDR3nt: TGTGCCAGTAGTATGCAGCCGCTGACTAATCAGCCCCAGCATTTT

j_gene: TRBJ2-7
abundance: NA
d_gene: TRBD1
v_gene: TRBV19
len: 14
CDR3aa: CASSIQGGVFEQYF
CDR3nt: TGTGCCAGTAGTATTCAAGGGGGCGTCTTCGAGCAGTACTTC

j_gene: TRBJ2-1
abundance: NA
d_gene: TRBD2
v_gene: TRBV28
len: 15
CDR3aa: CASSLVAGVKGEQFF
CDR3nt: TGTGCCAGCAGTTTAGTAGCGGGAGTAAAAGGTGAGCAGTTCTTC

j_gene: TRBJ2-1
abundance: NA
d_gene: TRBD2
v_gene: TRBV7-3
len: 15
CDR3aa: CASSPRSGRANEQFF
CDR3nt: TGTGCCAGCAGCCCGCGTAGCGGGAGGGCAAATGAGCAGTTCTTC

j_gene: TRBJ1-3
abundance: NA
d_gene: NA
v_gene: TRBV19
len: 14
CDR3aa: CASSMGRAGNTIYF
CDR3nt: TGTGCCAGTAGTATGGGCCGGGCTGGAAACACCATATATTTT

j_gene: TRBJ2-7
abundance: NA
d_gene: TRBD1
v_gene: TRBV28
len: 14
CDR3aa: CASSLRGFRYEQYF
CDR3nt: TGTGCCAGCAGTCTCAGGGGGTTCCGCTACGAGCAGTACTTC

j_gene: TRBJ2-6
abundance: NA
d_gene: NA
v_gene: TRBV5-1
len: 13
CDR3aa: CASSLQGANVLTF
CDR3nt: TGCGCCAGCAGCTTGCAGGGGGCCAACGTCCTGACTTTC

j_gene: TRBJ2-2
abundance: once
d_gene: NA
v_gene: TRBV19
len: 18
CDR3aa: CASSIRGRAPQRTGELFF
CDR3nt: TGTGCCAGTAGTATAAGGGGCAGGGCCCCCCAGCGGACCGGGGAGCTGTTTTTT

j_gene: TRBJ2-2
abundance: NA
d_gene: NA
v_gene: TRBV2
len: 13
CDR3aa: CASSEEVTGELFF
CDR3nt: TGTGCCAGCAGTGAAGAAGTGACCGGGGAGCTGTTTTTT

j_gene: TRBJ1-4
abundance: NA
d_gene: NA
v_gene: TRBV7-8
len: 15
CDR3aa: CASSLGSGGDEKLFF
CDR3nt: TGTGCCAGCAGCTTAGGGTCCGGGGGAGATGAAAAACTGTTTTTT

j_gene: TRBJ1-5
abundance: NA
d_gene: NA
v_gene: TRBV19
len: 13
CDR3aa: CASGDRSRWVQHF
CDR3nt: TGTGCCAGTGGGGACCGCAGCCGTTGGGTCCAGCATTTT

j_gene: TRBJ1-5
abundance: NA
d_gene: TRBD1
v_gene: TRBV18
len: 14
CDR3aa: CASSLQGADQPQHF
CDR3nt: TGTGCCAGCTCACTACAGGGGGCCGATCAGCCCCAGCATTTT

j_gene: TRBJ2-2
abundance: medium-sized
d_gene: TRBD2
v_gene: TRBV7-8
len: 17
CDR3aa: CASTLTSGRPNTGELFF
CDR3nt: TGTGCCAGCACCCTGACTAGCGGGAGGCCCAACACCGGGGAGCTGTTTTTT

j_gene: TRBJ1-1
abundance: NA
d_gene: TRBD1
v_gene: TRBV7-3
len: 13
CDR3aa: CASSLSGGTEAFF
CDR3nt: TGTGCCAGCAGCTTATCAGGGGGCACTGAAGCTTTCTTT